A selection of T cell receptor beta chains follows, all from one sample in a study of shared clonotypes between healthy human individuals. Libraries were prepared by immunoSEQ multiplex PCR; TCRdb keeps only in-frame clonotypes and omits some of them. The sample includes 2,500,000 or so clones, under 95% of them seen just once. Sample: naive CD4+ T cells from PBMCs. These receptors were obtained from a man between 18 and 35 years old in good health. Some clones in this sample may be carry-over from other donors' samples. CDR3s leave out the opening cysteine and the closing phenylalanine or tryptophan.

v_call cdr3_length cdr3_aa
TRBV11-2 13 ASSLVGGMNTEAF
TRBV11-2 11 ASSLASSGNLN
TRBV6-1 13 ASSEVAGDFYGYT
TRBV6-6 10 ASSRQGGGYT
TRBV4-2 14 ASSQDLAAISYEQY
TRBV28 15 ASISGTSGRAAGELF
TRBV18 13 ASSPTTGLNTEAF
TRBV18 13 ASFSTPLSGNTIY
TRBV28 12 ASSLQGNNQPQH
TRBV2 8 ASSQKGQY
TRBV6-5 11 ASISPGGETQY
TRBV6-5 12 ASSPPGSTDTQY
TRBV4-2 14 ASSQVSAGLTDTQY
TRBV27 14 ASSFVWSGLNEKLF
TRBV29-1 11 SVIVGQTYEQY
TRBV4-1 14 ASSQGLPGSTDTQY
TRBV4-1 15 ASSPQPNSAYSYEQY
TRBV27 12 ASSLWYRQETQY
TRBV18 14 ASSPPRRDSNDKLF
TRBV9 11 ASSVGGNYEQY